Listed here is a single T cell receptor (beta chain). Its antigen is unknown. The data were obtained in a study of cytomegalovirus exposure and HLA in healthy donors. Points from the study as a whole: Among the sequence variants, a highly shared cluster was likely an artifact of sequencing.

Germline loops: CDR1 MNHEY, CDR2 SVGAGI. There are 14 residues in the CDR3. Trimming took off 6 bases at V and 1 base at J, with 12 bases between the two ends. The PCR was carried out with 60 Vbeta primers and 13 Jbeta primers. Some clones are missing from TCRdb's copy, which holds only in-frame ones; the method was immunoSEQ multiplex PCR. In all, the sample yields about 72,000 clones. While unrecorded immune exposures were likely, the donors were nominally healthy when sampled. The chain recombines TRBV6-5 with TRBJ2-5; a weak D match, TRBD2 (6 bases). The sequencing input was PBMCs. The sequence was collected from a woman aged 40 to 50 in good health and CMV-seropositive. The DNA of the CDR3 is TGTGCCAGCAGCTCCAGGCGGGGCCAAGAGACCCAGTACTTC. This encodes CASSSRRGQETQYF.